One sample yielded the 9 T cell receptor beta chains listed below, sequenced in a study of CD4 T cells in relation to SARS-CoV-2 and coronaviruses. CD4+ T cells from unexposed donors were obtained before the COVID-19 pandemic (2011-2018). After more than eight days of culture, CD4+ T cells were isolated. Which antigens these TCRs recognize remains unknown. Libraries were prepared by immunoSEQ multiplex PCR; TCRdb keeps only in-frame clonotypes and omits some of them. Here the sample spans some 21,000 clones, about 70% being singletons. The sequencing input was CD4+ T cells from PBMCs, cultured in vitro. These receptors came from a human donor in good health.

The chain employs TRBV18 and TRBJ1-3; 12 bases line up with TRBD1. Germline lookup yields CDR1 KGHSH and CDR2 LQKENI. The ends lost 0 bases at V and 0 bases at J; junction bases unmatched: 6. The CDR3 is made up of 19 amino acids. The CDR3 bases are TGTGCCAGCTCACCACCTGGGACAGGGGGCTCGGTCTCTGGAAACACCATATATTTT. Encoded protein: CASSPPGTGGSVSGNTIYF.

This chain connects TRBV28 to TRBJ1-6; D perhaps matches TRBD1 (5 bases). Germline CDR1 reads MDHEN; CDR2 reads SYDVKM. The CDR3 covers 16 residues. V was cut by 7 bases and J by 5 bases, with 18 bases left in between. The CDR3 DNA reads TGTGCCAGCACCCAAGAAGGGGTAGGGAATAATTCACCCCTCCACTTT. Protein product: CASTQEGVGNNSPLHF.

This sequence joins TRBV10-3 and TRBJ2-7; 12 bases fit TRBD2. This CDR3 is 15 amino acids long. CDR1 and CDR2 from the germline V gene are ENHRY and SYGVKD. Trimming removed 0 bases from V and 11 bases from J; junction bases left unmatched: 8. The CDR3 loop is CAISESLLAGGVEYF. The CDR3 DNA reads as TGTGCCATCAGTGAGTCTTTACTAGCGGGAGGAGTTGAGTACTTC.

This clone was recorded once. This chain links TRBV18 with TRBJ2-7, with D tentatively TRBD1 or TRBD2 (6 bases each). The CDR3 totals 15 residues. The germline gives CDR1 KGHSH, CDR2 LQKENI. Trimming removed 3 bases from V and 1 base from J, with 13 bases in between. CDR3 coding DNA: TGTGCCAGCTCACCGGGGGGCCGACTATCCTACGAGCAGTACTTC. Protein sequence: CASSPGGRLSYEQYF. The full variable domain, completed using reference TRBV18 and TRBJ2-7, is NAGVMQNPRHLVRRRGQEARLRCSPMKGHSHVYWYRQLPEEGLKFMVYLQKENIIDESGMPKERFSAEFPKEGPSILRIQQVVRGDSAAYFCASSPGGRLSYEQYFGPGTRLTVT.

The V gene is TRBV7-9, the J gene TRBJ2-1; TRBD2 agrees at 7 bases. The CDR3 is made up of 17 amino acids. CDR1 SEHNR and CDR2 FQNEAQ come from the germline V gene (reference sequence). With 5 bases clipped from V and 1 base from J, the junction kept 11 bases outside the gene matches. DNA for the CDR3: TGTGCCAGCAGCCCGTTAGGGGAGGGATTTTCCTACAATGAGCAGTTCTTC. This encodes CASSPLGEGFSYNEQFF.

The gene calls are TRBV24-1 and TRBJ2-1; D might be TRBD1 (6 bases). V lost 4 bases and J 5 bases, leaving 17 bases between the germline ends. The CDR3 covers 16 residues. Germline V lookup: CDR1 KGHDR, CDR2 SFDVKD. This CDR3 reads CATSDPQGGLNNEQFF. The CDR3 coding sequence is TGTGCCACCAGTGACCCACAGGGCGGCTTAAACAATGAGCAGTTCTTC.

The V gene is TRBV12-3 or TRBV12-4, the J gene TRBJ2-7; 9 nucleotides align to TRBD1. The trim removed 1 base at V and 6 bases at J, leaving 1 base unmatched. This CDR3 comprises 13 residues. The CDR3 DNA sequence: TGTGCCAGCAGTTTAGGGACAGGGGCCGAGCAGTACTTC. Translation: CASSLGTGAEQYF.

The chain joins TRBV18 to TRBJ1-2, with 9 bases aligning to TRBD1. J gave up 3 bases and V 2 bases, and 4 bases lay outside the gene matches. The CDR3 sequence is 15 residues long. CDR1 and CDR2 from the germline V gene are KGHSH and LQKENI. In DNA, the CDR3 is TGTGCCAGCTCACCAGGACAGGGGAGGGACTATGGCTACACCTTC. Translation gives CASSPGQGRDYGYTF.

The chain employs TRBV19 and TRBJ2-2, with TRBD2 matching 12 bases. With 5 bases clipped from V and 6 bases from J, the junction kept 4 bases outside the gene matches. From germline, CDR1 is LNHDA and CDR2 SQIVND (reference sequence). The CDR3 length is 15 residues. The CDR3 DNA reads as TGTGCCAGTAGTCCCCTAGCGGGAGGGCCCGGGGAGCTGTTTTTT. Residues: CASSPLAGGPGELFF.